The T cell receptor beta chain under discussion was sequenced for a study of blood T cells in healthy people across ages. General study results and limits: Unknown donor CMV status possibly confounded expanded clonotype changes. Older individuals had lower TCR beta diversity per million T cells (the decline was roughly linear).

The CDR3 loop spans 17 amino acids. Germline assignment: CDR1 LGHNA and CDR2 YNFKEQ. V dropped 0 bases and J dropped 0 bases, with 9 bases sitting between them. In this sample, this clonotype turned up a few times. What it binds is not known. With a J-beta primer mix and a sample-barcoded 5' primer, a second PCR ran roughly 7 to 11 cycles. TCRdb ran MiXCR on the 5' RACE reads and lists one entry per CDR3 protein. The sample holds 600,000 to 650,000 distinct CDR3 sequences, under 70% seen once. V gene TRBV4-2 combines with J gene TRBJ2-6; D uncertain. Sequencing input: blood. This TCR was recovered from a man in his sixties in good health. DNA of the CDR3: TGTGCCAGCAGCCAAGACCCAACAAGCTCTGGGGCCAACGTCCTGACTTTC. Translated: CASSQDPTSSGANVLTF.